These 29 T cell receptor beta chains were all obtained from the same sample, sequenced in a study of early T cells in non-severe SARS-CoV-2 infection. TCRdb ran MiXCR on the 5' RACE reads and lists one entry per CDR3 protein. The sample records roughly 28,000 distinct CDR3 sequences, around 5.9% being singletons. Sequenced material: whole blood. All receptors come from an adult who was a healthcare worker with PCR-confirmed SARS-CoV-2 infection or an uninfected control (not recorded which).

By share of the sample, this clonotype is medium-sized. V and J are TRBV7-9 and TRBJ1-2, with 9 bases matching TRBD1. This CDR3 has 14 residues. Trimming at V came to 4 bases and at J to 6 bases, leaving 6 bases not matched to a gene. CDR1 is SEHNR and CDR2 is FQNEAQ in the germline V gene (reference sequence). The CDR3 DNA follows: TGTGCCAGCAGCTCCCTGGACAGGGGAGATGGCTACACCTTC. Its translation: CASSSLDRGDGYTF.

This clonotype was seen repeatedly, ten times or more. V is TRBV7-2 and J is TRBJ1-1, with no clear D. The CDR3 extends over 13 amino acids. Germline CDR1 is SGHTA and CDR2 is FQGNSA. Between the trimmed V and J ends, which lost 4 bases and 1 base, there was a span of 7 bases. The CDR3 nucleotides are TGTGCCAGCAGCTCCACATGGAACACTGAAGCTTTCTTT. Amino acids: CASSSTWNTEAFF.

This clonotype occurred many times. The CDR3 loop is CSAYKWTEAFF. The CDR3 DNA reads TGCAGTGCTTATAAGTGGACTGAAGCTTTCTTT. The rearrangement joins TRBV20-1 to TRBJ1-1; D gene ambiguous. This CDR3 spans 11 amino acids. CDR1 and CDR2 from the germline V gene are DFQATT and SNEGSKA (reference sequence). The V and J ends lost 5 bases and 5 bases respectively, with 9 bases between them.

This clonotype was seen repeatedly, ten times or more. This chain uses TRBV7-2 with TRBJ2-3; 8 positions agree with TRBD1. CDR1 and CDR2 from the germline V gene are SGHTA and FQGNSA. Unmatched junction bases numbered 5, after V lost 3 bases and J lost 3 bases. The CDR3 extends over 15 amino acids. The CDR3 here is CASSLHQGATDTQYF. In nucleotides, the CDR3 is TGTGCCAGCAGCTTGCATCAGGGGGCAACAGATACGCAGTATTTT.

By sample share, this clonotype is medium-sized. The genes are TRBV28 and TRBJ1-1; no clear D. Trimming removed 4 bases at V and 5 bases at J, with 14 bases between. Germline V lookup: CDR1 MDHEN, CDR2 SYDVKM. This CDR3 spans 14 amino acids. The CDR3 protein is CASSSRFGWTEAFF. As DNA, the CDR3 is TGTGCCAGCAGTTCTAGATTCGGGTGGACTGAAGCTTTCTTT.

This clonotype was detected a few times. CDR3 DNA sequence: TGCAGTGCTAGTGGGCGCGGGAGCGGCTACAATGAGCAGTTCTTC. Protein product: CSASGRGSGYNEQFF. This rearrangement joins TRBV20-1 to TRBJ2-1, with 7 positions matching TRBD2. Germline V lookup: CDR1 DFQATT, CDR2 SNEGSKA (reference sequence). This CDR3 has 15 residues. The junction had 8 bases not matched to a gene; V was cut back by 3 bases and J by 3 bases.

This clonotype showed up many times. The chain joins TRBV7-2 to TRBJ2-1, with D unclear. The V end was cut by 1 base, the J end by 8 bases, with 15 bases between. This CDR3 has 15 residues. Germline CDR1 and CDR2: SGHTA and FQGNSA. As DNA, the CDR3 is TGTGCCAGCAGCTTAGTTGGTGCCCGTATCCATGAGCAGTTCTTC. The encoded protein is CASSLVGARIHEQFF.

This clonotype was detected many times. This chain uses TRBV30 with TRBJ1-1, with a tentative D call TRBD1 (5 bases). Trimming pared 1 base from V and 5 bases from J, leaving 11 bases between. Germline V lookup: CDR1 GTSNPN, CDR2 SVGIG (reference sequence). This CDR3 spans 13 amino acids. The CDR3 DNA follows: TGTGCCTGGAGTGGGGGCTCGGGTACTGAAGCTTTCTTT. Translating it yields CAWSGGSGTEAFF. The full variable domain, with the rest looked up from reference TRBV30 and TRBJ1-1, is SQTIHQWPATLVQPVGSPLSLECTVEGTSNPNLYWYRQAAGRGLQLLFYSVGIGQISSEVPQNLSASRPQDRQFILSSKKLLLSDSGFYLCAWSGGSGTEAFFGQGTRLTVV.

This clonotype was seen ten or more times. The chain is built from TRBV6-1 and TRBJ2-7, with D possibly TRBD2 on 5 matching bases. The CDR3 extends over 15 amino acids. The ends were cut back, 1 base at V and 4 bases at J, with 14 bases in the middle. Germline V gene sequence: CDR1 MNHNS, CDR2 SASEGT. CDR3 DNA: TGTGCCAGCAGTGAAGGTCACAGAGCGGTGTACGAGCAGTACTTC. Its protein product is CASSEGHRAVYEQYF.

The V gene is TRBV7-9, the J gene TRBJ1-2; D uncertain. The CDR3 sequence is 12 residues long. In germline, CDR1 is SEHNR, CDR2 FQNEAQ (reference sequence). V lost 7 bases and J lost 2, with 8 bases in between. CDR3 amino acids: CASISQNYGYTF. The CDR3, as DNA: TGTGCCAGCATCTCTCAAAACTATGGCTACACCTTC.

This clonotype turned up a few times. The rearrangement joins TRBV11-2 to TRBJ2-7, with D perhaps TRBD1 (7 bases). V was shortened by 4 bases and J by 2 bases, with 18 bases between the two germline ends. The CDR3 runs 16 residues. The germline V gene encodes CDR1 SGHAT and CDR2 FQNNGV. The CDR3 coding sequence is TGTGCCAGCAGCTCGACTAGGCGGGACAGACCCTACGAGCAGTACTTC. It translates to CASSSTRRDRPYEQYF.

This clonotype was detected ten times or more. The chain is built from TRBV12-3 or TRBV12-4 and TRBJ2-7; 7 nucleotides match TRBD1. The ends lost 6 bases at V and 7 bases at J; junction bases unmatched: 9. The CDR3 is made up of 13 amino acids. The CDR3 spells CASRLPGRGEQYF. In DNA form, the CDR3 reads TGTGCCAGCAGACTCCCGGGCAGGGGGGAGCAGTACTTC.

This clonotype is medium-sized in the sample. The chain couples TRBV7-6 to TRBJ2-7, with TRBD1 matching over 8 bases. Germline assignment: CDR1 SGHVS and CDR2 FNYEAQ. The trim removed 5 bases at V and 1 base at J, leaving 13 bases unmatched. The CDR3 sequence is 17 residues long. CDR3 sequence (DNA): TGTGCCAGCAGCGCCACTCGACAGGGGCCTCAATCCTACGAGCAGTACTTC. It translates to CASSATRQGPQSYEQYF. Full variable domain (outside the CDR3, taken from reference TRBV7-6 and TRBJ2-7): GAGVSQSPRYKVTKRGQDVALRCDPISGHVSLYWYRQALGQGPEFLTYFNYEAQQDKSGLPNDRFSAERPEGSISTLTIQRTEQRDSAMYRCASSATRQGPQSYEQYFGPGTRLTVT.

This clonotype came up a few times. The J gene is TRBJ2-7, the V gene TRBV4-2, with D possibly being TRBD1 (6 bases). The V end was cut by 8 bases, the J end by 3 bases, with 14 bases between. The CDR3 is 13 amino acids. The germline gives CDR1 LGHNA, CDR2 YNFKEQ. CDR3 residues: CASGPGQSYEQYF. The CDR3 region has the DNA TGTGCCAGCGGCCCCGGACAGAGCTACGAGCAGTACTTC.

Many counts were recorded for this clonotype. The chain employs TRBV5-4 and TRBJ2-3, with no clear D. Germline assignment: CDR1 SGHNT and CDR2 YYREEE (reference sequence). V lost 9 bases to trimming and J lost 6 bases, with 17 bases between them. The CDR3 runs to 13 residues. The CDR3 protein is CATQAPRSDTQYF. CDR3 coding DNA: TGTGCCACCCAAGCCCCCAGATCGGATACGCAGTATTTT.

The table lists this clonotype with many counts. This chain joins TRBV6-2 or TRBV6-3 and TRBJ2-1; TRBD2 might be the D (6 bases). Germline V gives CDR1 MNHEY, CDR2 SVGEGT. Trimming pared 6 bases from V and 1 base from J, leaving 10 bases between. CDR3 length: 14 residues. The CDR3 DNA follows: TGTGCCAGCAGGCCGACTAGTTCCTACAATGAGCAGTTCTTC. Protein product: CASRPTSSYNEQFF.

The J gene is TRBJ2-7, the V gene TRBV2, with 7 bases that match TRBD1. After removal of 6 bases from V and 5 bases from J, the junction contained 13 bases not matched to a gene. The CDR3 consists of 15 residues. Germline CDR1 reads SNHLY; CDR2 reads FYNNEI. The CDR3 spells CASRSTGVRLDEQYF. CDR3 in DNA: TGTGCCAGCAGAAGTACAGGGGTTAGACTCGACGAGCAGTACTTC.

Relative to its sample, this clonotype is medium-sized. J is TRBJ1-6 and V is TRBV19; unclear D gene. The CDR3 runs to 16 residues. Trimming stripped 6 bases from V and 6 bases from J, with 18 bases between. Germline loops: CDR1 LNHDA, CDR2 SQIVND (reference sequence). CDR3 in DNA: TGTGCCAGTAGCCTCCGTGCTACCTACTCTAATTCACCCCTCCACTTT. Its protein product is CASSLRATYSNSPLHF.

This clonotype was observed at least ten times. The genes are TRBV7-2 and TRBJ2-3, with a tentative D call TRBD1 (5 bases). The length of the CDR3 is 15 residues. The V and J ends lost 3 bases and 0 bases respectively, with 10 bases between them. Germline CDR1 SGHTA, CDR2 FQGNSA. CDR3: CASSFQGSSTDTQYF. The CDR3 DNA is TGTGCCAGCAGCTTTCAGGGCTCTAGCACAGATACGCAGTATTTT.

The rearrangement joins TRBV4-3 to TRBJ2-4; D ambiguous. V lost 6 bases and J 0 bases, leaving 6 bases between the germline ends. Germline CDR1 LGHNA, CDR2 YSLEER. The CDR3 consists of 13 residues. DNA for the CDR3: TGCGCCAGCAGTGCTCTAGCCAAAAACATTCAGTACTTC. Residues: CASSALAKNIQYF.

This clonotype was seen only a few times. The chain couples TRBV7-9 to TRBJ1-6, with a possible D match to TRBD1 (6 bases). The V end lost 5 bases, the J end lost 2 bases, and 19 bases lay between the germline ends. The CDR3 spans 18 residues. Germline values: CDR1 SEHNR, CDR2 FQNEAQ (reference sequence). This chain's CDR3 is CASSTTPRDIAYNSPLHF. CDR3 nucleotides: TGTGCCAGCAGCACAACCCCTCGGGACATAGCCTATAATTCACCCCTCCACTTT.

The J gene is TRBJ1-2, the V gene TRBV20-1; D gene ambiguous. Trimming removed 5 bases at V and 5 bases at J, with 6 bases between. The CDR3 sequence is 10 residues long. Germline V gene sequence: CDR1 DFQATT, CDR2 SNEGSKA (reference sequence). The CDR3 DNA is TGCAGTGCTGGACCATATGGCTACACCTTC. This gives the protein CSAGPYGYTF.

This clonotype is medium-sized by share. V gene TRBV7-9 combines with J gene TRBJ2-7; 9 positions match TRBD1. Germline V gives CDR1 SEHNR, CDR2 FQNEAQ (reference sequence). This CDR3 has 15 amino acids. V gave up 5 bases and J gave up 3 bases; unmatched junction bases: 8. The CDR3 is CASSPKGQGNYEQYF. CDR3 nucleotide sequence: TGTGCCAGCAGCCCCAAAGGACAGGGGAACTACGAGCAGTACTTC.

At least ten counts were recorded for this clonotype. This sequence joins TRBV27 and TRBJ2-1; 14 bases fit TRBD2. The CDR3 totals 15 residues. Trimming at V came to 5 bases and at J to 9 bases, leaving 6 bases not matched to a gene. Germline assignment: CDR1 MNHEY and CDR2 SMNVEV (reference sequence). The CDR3 sequence: CASSPQTSGRGEQFF. The CDR3 nucleotides are TGTGCCAGCAGTCCTCAGACTAGCGGGAGGGGTGAGCAGTTCTTC.

This clonotype was seen more than once but under ten times. The rearrangement uses TRBV9 and TRBJ2-3; possible D gene TRBD1, 6 bases. Trimming cost V 4 bases and J 1 base, with 13 bases left between them. The CDR3 is made up of 15 amino acids. Germline V gene lookup returns CDR1 SGDLS and CDR2 YYNGEE. The CDR3 is CASSPGTIGTDTQYF. The CDR3 DNA sequence: TGTGCCAGCAGCCCCGGGACAATCGGCACAGATACGCAGTATTTT. Together with reference TRBV9 and TRBJ2-3, the CDR3 gives the full variable domain: DSGVTQTPKHLITATGQRVTLRCSPRSGDLSVYWYQQSLDQGLQFLIQYYNGEERAKGNILERFSAQQFPDLHSELNLSSLELGDSALYFCASSPGTIGTDTQYFGPGTRLTVL.

This clonotype was detected many times. The V and J genes are TRBV10-3 and TRBJ1-4, with D perhaps TRBD1 (5 bases). V dropped 11 bases and J dropped 0 bases, with 16 bases sitting between them. This CDR3 comprises 15 residues. Looked up from germline, CDR1 is ENHRY and CDR2 is SYGVKD. As DNA, the CDR3 is TGTGCCGCCAAACCAGGGAGCGCAACTAATGAAAAACTGTTTTTT. Its protein is CAAKPGSATNEKLFF.

This clonotype was counted only a few times. This chain uses TRBV27 with TRBJ2-6, with D uncertain. The V and J ends lost 11 bases and 4 bases respectively, with 0 bases between them. The CDR3 spans 9 residues. Germline CDR1 MNHEY, CDR2 SMNVEV (reference sequence). CDR3 nucleotides: TGTGCCGGGGCCAACGTCCTGACTTTC. Amino acids: CAGANVLTF.

This clonotype was counted at least ten times. The chain has TRBV28 and TRBJ2-7; D is perhaps TRBD1 or TRBD2 (6 bases each). Germline V gene data show CDR1 as MDHEN and CDR2 as SYDVKM. This CDR3 region has 15 residues. Trimming took off 3 bases at V and 1 base at J, with 13 bases between the two ends. CDR3 sequence: CASSFPGARSYEQYF. The CDR3 nucleotides read TGTGCCAGCAGTTTTCCGGGGGCCCGATCCTACGAGCAGTACTTC.

The chain has TRBV12-3 or TRBV12-4 and TRBJ2-3; TRBD1 is a possible D gene (5 bases). Trimming took 5 bases from V and 6 from J, leaving 9 bases between them. The CDR3 is 12 amino acids. The CDR3 sequence is CASSPKGDTQYF. The CDR3, as DNA: TGTGCCAGCAGTCCCAAGGGGGATACGCAGTATTTT.